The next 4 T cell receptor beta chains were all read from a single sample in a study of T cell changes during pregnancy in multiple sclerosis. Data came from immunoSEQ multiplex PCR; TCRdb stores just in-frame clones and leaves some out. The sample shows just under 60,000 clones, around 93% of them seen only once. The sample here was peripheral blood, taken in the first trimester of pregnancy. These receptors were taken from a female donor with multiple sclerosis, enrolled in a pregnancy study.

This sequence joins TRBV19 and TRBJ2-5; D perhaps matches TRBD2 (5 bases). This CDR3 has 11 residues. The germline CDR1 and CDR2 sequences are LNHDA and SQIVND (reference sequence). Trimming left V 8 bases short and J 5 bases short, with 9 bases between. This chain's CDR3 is CASRTGETQYF. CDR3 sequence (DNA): TGTGCCAGTCGGACTGGGGAGACCCAGTACTTC.

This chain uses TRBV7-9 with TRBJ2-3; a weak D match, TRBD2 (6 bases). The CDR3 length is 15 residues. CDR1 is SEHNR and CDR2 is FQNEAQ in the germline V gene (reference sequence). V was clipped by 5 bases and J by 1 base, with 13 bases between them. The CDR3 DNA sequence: TGTGCCAGCAGCCCCCGCGGAGGGGGCACAGATACGCAGTATTTT. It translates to CASSPRGGGTDTQYF.

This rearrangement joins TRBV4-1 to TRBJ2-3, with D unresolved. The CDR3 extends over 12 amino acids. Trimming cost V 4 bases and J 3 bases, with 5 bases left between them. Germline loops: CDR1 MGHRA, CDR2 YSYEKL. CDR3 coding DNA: TGCGCCAGCAGCCCTAATACAGATACGCAGTATTTT. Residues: CASSPNTDTQYF.

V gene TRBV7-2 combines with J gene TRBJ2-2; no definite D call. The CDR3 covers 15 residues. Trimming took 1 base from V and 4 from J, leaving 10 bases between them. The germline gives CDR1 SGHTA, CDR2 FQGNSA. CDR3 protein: CASSLVALSTGELFF. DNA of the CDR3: TGTGCCAGCAGCTTAGTAGCCCTGAGCACCGGGGAGCTGTTTTTT.